These 30 T cell receptor beta chains were all obtained from the same sample, sequenced in a study of T cell clonotyping in hematopoietic cell transplantation. Clones were sequenced by immunoSEQ multiplex PCR, and TCRdb holds only the in-frame ones, with some missing. The sample lists 13,000 or so clones; 90% were seen once. Sequencing was done on a sample of peripheral blood mononuclear cells. Receptors were obtained from a man aged 25-40 years in good health. Some clones in this sample may be carry-over from other donors' samples.

The rearrangement links TRBV5-6 to TRBJ2-3; the D gene is possibly TRBD2 (6 bases). Germline V CDR1 and CDR2: SGHDT, YYEEEE. Trimming shortened V by 0 bases and J by 3 bases, and 11 bases separated the two germline ends. The CDR3 is 15 amino acids. DNA for the CDR3: TGTGCCAGCAGCTTGGGTCCGGGAGCGACAGATACGCAGTATTTT. The encoded protein is CASSLGPGATDTQYF.

V gene TRBV30 combines with J gene TRBJ1-6; the match to TRBD1 covers 7 bases. Germline trimming cut 3 bases from V and 5 bases from J; bases unmatched to any gene: 7. This CDR3 has 15 residues. The germline V gene encodes CDR1 GTSNPN and CDR2 SVGIG (reference sequence). CDR3 sequence: CAWRGAGGNNSPLHF. The CDR3 DNA is TGTGCCTGGAGGGGAGCAGGGGGTAATAATTCACCCCTCCACTTT.

V is TRBV6-5 and J is TRBJ2-7; TRBD1 agrees at 9 bases. With 5 bases clipped from V and 7 bases from J, the junction kept 12 bases outside the gene matches. There are 15 residues in the CDR3. Germline V gene data show CDR1 as MNHEY and CDR2 as SVGAGI. This CDR3 reads CASSTGTGKTREQYF. The CDR3 nucleotides read TGTGCCAGCAGTACCGGGACAGGGAAGACGCGGGAGCAGTACTTC.

The J gene is TRBJ2-5, the V gene TRBV25-1; unclear D gene. V lost 4 bases and J 9 bases, leaving 9 bases between the germline ends. The germline CDR1 and CDR2 sequences are MGHDK and SYGVNS. There are 11 residues in the CDR3. CDR3 loop: CASSASRAQYF. Written as DNA, the CDR3 is TGTGCCAGCAGTGCCTCTCGGGCCCAGTACTTC. Filled out from reference TRBV25-1 and TRBJ2-5, the complete variable domain reads EADIYQTPRYLVIGTGKKITLECSQTMGHDKMYWYQQDPGMELHLIHYSYGVNSTEKGDLSSESTVSRIRTEHFPLTLESARPSHTSQYLCASSASRAQYFGPGTRLLVL.

This CDR3 reads CASSGGTTAQETQYF. The CDR3 coding sequence is TGTGCCAGCAGTGGCGGGACAACGGCTCAAGAGACCCAGTACTTC. The chain uses TRBV2 and TRBJ2-5; perhaps D is TRBD1 or TRBD2 (6 bases each). Germline CDR1 is SNHLY and CDR2 is FYNNEI. The CDR3 covers 15 residues. Trimming took off 4 bases at V and 2 bases at J, with 14 bases between the two ends.

Written as DNA, the CDR3 is TGTGCCAGCAGCCAAATACGGACTAGCGAAACGGAACGCGAGCAGTACTTC. Translation gives CASSQIRTSETEREQYF. The rearrangement links TRBV7-8 to TRBJ2-7; 9 bases agree with TRBD2. From germline, CDR1 is SGHVS and CDR2 FQNEAQ. Losses at the gene ends were 5 bases for V and 6 bases for J; bases not matched to a gene: 17. This CDR3 spans 17 amino acids.

CDR3 sequence (DNA): TGTGCCAGCAGTCTCGAGGGGAGTAATAATTCACCCCTCCACTTT. It encodes CASSLEGSNNSPLHF. The genes are TRBV5-5 and TRBJ1-6; TRBD1 is a possible D gene (5 bases). Trimming took 5 bases from V and 5 from J, leaving 14 bases between them. The length of the CDR3 is 15 residues. Germline lookup yields CDR1 SGHKS and CDR2 YYEKEE (reference sequence).

The chain links TRBV11-2 to TRBJ2-2, with 7 bases that match TRBD2. The germline V gene has CDR1 SGHAT and CDR2 FQNNGV. J gave up 2 bases and V 4 bases, and 4 bases lay outside the gene matches. The CDR3 loop spans 15 amino acids. CDR3 protein: CASSSSGTNTGELFF. The CDR3 DNA reads as TGTGCCAGCAGCTCTAGCGGCACAAACACCGGGGAGCTGTTTTTT.

CDR3 nucleotides: TGTGCCAGCAGTTTACAGACCGGGGGCGCCGGGGAGCTGTTTTTT. It codes for CASSLQTGGAGELFF. V is TRBV2 and J is TRBJ2-2; the D call may be TRBD1 or TRBD2 (6 bases each). With 5 bases removed from V and 6 bases from J, the gap between germline ends came to 16 bases. The CDR3 sequence is 15 residues long. Looked up from germline, CDR1 is SNHLY and CDR2 is FYNNEI. The entire variable domain, with the rest obtained from reference TRBV2 and TRBJ2-2, is as follows: EPEVTQTPSHQVTQMGQEVILRCVPISNHLYFYWYRQILGQKVEFLVSFYNNEISEKSEIFDDQFSVERPDGSNFTLKIRSTKLEDSAMYFCASSLQTGGAGELFFGEGSRLTVL.

The chain carries TRBV29-1 and TRBJ1-1; the D gene is possibly TRBD1 (6 bases). Germline CDR1 reads SQVTM; CDR2 reads ANQGSEA. The V gene lost 5 bases and the J gene lost 2 bases, with 15 bases spanning the gap. This CDR3 spans 14 amino acids. The CDR3 is CSVQWGAPNTEAFF. In DNA, the CDR3 is TGCAGCGTTCAATGGGGGGCCCCTAACACTGAAGCTTTCTTT.

The rearrangement uses TRBV19 and TRBJ1-3, with TRBD1 as a possible D gene (5 bases). There are 14 residues in the CDR3. Germline loops: CDR1 LNHDA, CDR2 SQIVND (reference sequence). V lost 5 bases, J lost 8 bases, and 16 bases lay in between. The CDR3 nucleotides are TGTGCCAGTAGTGCCTCCGGGACGGGAGACACCATATATTTT. This translates into CASSASGTGDTIYF.

This chain links TRBV11-3 with TRBJ2-7; the match to TRBD1 covers 7 bases. The germline gives CDR1 SGHNT, CDR2 YENEEA. V trimming: 5 bases; J trimming: 5 bases; junction bases outside the gene matches: 9. CDR3 length equals 14 residues. In DNA form, the CDR3 reads TGTGCCAGCAGCCCTTCTACAGGGGTCCACGAGCAGTACTTC. Its translation is CASSPSTGVHEQYF.

In its sample, this clone was seen a few times. The rearrangement links TRBV6-5 to TRBJ2-7; no clear D gene. The germline CDR1 and CDR2 sequences are MNHEY and SVGAGI. The V gene lost 4 bases and the J gene lost 5 bases, with 12 bases spanning the gap. There are 13 residues in the CDR3. The CDR3 DNA sequence: TGTGCCAGCAGTTCCGTTAGCACGGACGAGCAGTACTTC. Amino acid sequence: CASSSVSTDEQYF.

J is TRBJ2-7 and V is TRBV7-8, with a weak D call TRBD1 (5 bases). The CDR3 is 14 amino acids. Trimming took off 4 bases at V and 5 bases at J, with 15 bases between the two ends. CDR1 SGHVS and CDR2 FQNEAQ come from the germline V gene. CDR3 nucleotides: TGTGCCAGCAGCTCACAGGCGGTGTCCCACGAGCAGTACTTC. Encoded protein: CASSSQAVSHEQYF.

This clone was detected once. This rearrangement joins TRBV6-4 to TRBJ2-1; TRBD2 matches 8 bases. J gave up 6 bases and V 4 bases, and 8 bases lay outside the gene matches. Germline CDR1 and CDR2: MRHNA and SNTAGT. The CDR3 sequence is 15 residues long. CDR3 protein: CASSAYGTRGNEQFF. In DNA, the CDR3 is TGTGCCAGCAGTGCCTACGGGACTAGAGGCAATGAGCAGTTCTTC.

This sequence joins TRBV5-4 and TRBJ1-5; D is ambiguous. V lost 1 base and J lost 2, with 4 bases in between. Germline-derived CDR1 and CDR2 are SGHNT and YYREEE (reference sequence). The CDR3 extends over 13 amino acids. The CDR3 sequence is CASSLRGNQPQHF. The CDR3 DNA reads as TGTGCCAGCAGCTTGCGTGGCAATCAGCCCCAGCATTTT. The entire variable domain, with the rest obtained from reference TRBV5-4 and TRBJ1-5, is as follows: ETGVTQSPTHLIKTRGQQVTLRCSSQSGHNTVSWYQQALGQGPQFIFQYYREEENGRGNFPPRFSGLQFPNYSSELNVNALELDDSALYLCASSLRGNQPQHFGDGTRLSIL.

This clone was detected only once. The chain recombines TRBV14 with TRBJ1-4; no firm D call. Trimming pared 7 bases from V and 8 bases from J, leaving 14 bases between. The CDR3 spans 13 residues. Germline V gives CDR1 SGHDN, CDR2 FVKESK. CDR3 amino acids: CASTGRPGEKLFF. The DNA of the CDR3 is TGTGCCAGCACCGGACGCCCGGGGGAAAAACTGTTTTTT.

The chain combines TRBV30 with TRBJ2-2; no firm D call. CDR1 is GTSNPN, CDR2 SVGIG, per germline (reference sequence). The CDR3 spans 14 residues. Between the trimmed V and J ends, which lost 2 bases and 0 bases, there was a span of 7 bases. CDR3 DNA sequence: TGTGCCTGGAGTCTGACACCGAACACCGGGGAGCTGTTTTTT. Encoded protein: CAWSLTPNTGELFF.

The chain has TRBV10-3 and TRBJ1-1; weak D call: TRBD1 (5 bases). The germline V gene encodes CDR1 ENHRY and CDR2 SYGVKD. The ends were cut back, 7 bases at V and 4 bases at J, with 13 bases in the middle. The CDR3 extends over 13 amino acids. CDR3 loop: CAITGPQGTEAFF. In nucleotides, the CDR3 is TGTGCCATCACGGGGCCCCAGGGCACTGAAGCTTTCTTT.

This sequence joins TRBV2 and TRBJ2-1, with 8 positions matching TRBD2. V trimming: 5 bases; J trimming: 9 bases; junction bases outside the gene matches: 6. Germline V lookup: CDR1 SNHLY, CDR2 FYNNEI. The CDR3 runs to 13 residues. The CDR3 DNA reads TGTGCCAGCAGTAGACAGCGGGGGAGTGAGCAGTTCTTC. This translates into CASSRQRGSEQFF.

The chain couples TRBV9 to TRBJ2-5, with D unclear. The CDR3 extends over 15 amino acids. V was clipped by 0 bases and J by 5 bases, with 14 bases between them. CDR1 SGDLS and CDR2 YYNGEE come from the germline V gene. The CDR3 nucleotides are TGTGCCAGCAGCGTAGAGGGTGGCACGGCGGAGACCCAGTACTTC. Its translation is CASSVEGGTAETQYF.

V gene TRBV6-6 combines with J gene TRBJ1-4, with D perhaps matching TRBD1 (5 bases). Trimming cost V 2 bases and J 10 bases, with 14 bases left between them. The CDR3 sequence is 14 residues long. Germline V lookup: CDR1 MNHNY, CDR2 SVGAGI (reference sequence). The CDR3 here is CASSYEQGMGKLFF. In nucleotides, the CDR3 is TGTGCCAGCAGTTACGAGCAGGGTATGGGAAAACTGTTTTTT.

The V call is TRBV7-6, the J call TRBJ2-7, with 9 bases identical to TRBD1. In germline, CDR1 is SGHVS, CDR2 FNYEAQ. This CDR3 is 15 amino acids long. Germline trimming cut 6 bases from V and 2 bases from J; bases unmatched to any gene: 8. CDR3 residues: CASSRTGGATYEQYF. The CDR3 nucleotides read TGTGCCAGCAGTCGCACAGGGGGCGCGACCTACGAGCAGTACTTC.

V and J are TRBV4-3 and TRBJ2-3; 8 positions match TRBD2. The CDR3 has 16 amino acids. V lost 0 bases and J lost 4; bases outside the gene matches: 6. CDR1 and CDR2 (germline): LGHNA, YSLEER. CDR3 amino acids: CASSQEYGRGADTQYF. CDR3 in DNA: TGCGCCAGCAGCCAAGAATACGGGAGGGGCGCAGATACGCAGTATTTT.

The chain carries TRBV27 and TRBJ1-5; tentatively, D is TRBD1 (5 bases). This CDR3 has 16 amino acids. The germline V gene has CDR1 MNHEY and CDR2 SMNVEV (reference sequence). Trimming removed 2 bases at V and 2 bases at J, with 13 bases between. CDR3 residues: CASSLVGGIGNQPQHF. For the CDR3, the DNA is TGTGCCAGCAGTTTAGTGGGGGGAATTGGCAATCAGCCCCAGCATTTT.

Here the CDR3 reads CATLGRGRGEAFF. Here the CDR3 DNA reads TGTGCCACCTTAGGGAGGGGAAGGGGTGAAGCTTTCTTT. The rearrangement uses TRBV2 and TRBJ1-1, with D maybe TRBD1 (5 bases). Germline lookup yields CDR1 SNHLY and CDR2 FYNNEI. The CDR3 totals 13 residues. V was cut by 10 bases and J by 7 bases, with 19 bases left in between.

The V and J genes are TRBV11-2 and TRBJ1-5; no definite D call. There are 15 residues in the CDR3. Between the trimmed V and J ends, which lost 7 bases and 2 bases, there was a span of 15 bases. The V gene's germline CDR1 is SGHAT and CDR2 FQNNGV. The CDR3 nucleotides read TGTGCCAGCACTCCGGGCACGAGGGGCAATCAGCCCCAGCATTTT. Its protein product is CASTPGTRGNQPQHF.

The chain has TRBV7-2 and TRBJ2-2; perhaps TRBD2 as D (6 bases). The CDR3 is made up of 16 amino acids. CDR1 is SGHTA and CDR2 is FQGNSA in the germline V gene. V lost 5 bases and J 6 bases, leaving 19 bases between the germline ends. CDR3 sequence: CASSGRGTATSGELFF. In DNA, the CDR3 is TGTGCCAGCAGCGGAAGAGGGACTGCGACGTCCGGGGAGCTGTTTTTT.

The chain combines TRBV29-1 with TRBJ2-1; a weak D match, TRBD1 (6 bases). Germline CDR1 reads SQVTM; CDR2 reads ANQGSEA. The V and J ends lost 4 bases and 10 bases respectively, with 8 bases between them. The CDR3 totals 10 residues. For the CDR3, the DNA is TGCAGCGTTGCAGGGGTCGAGCAGTTCTTC. It encodes CSVAGVEQFF.

V gene TRBV5-6 combines with J gene TRBJ1-1; TRBD1 might be the D (5 bases). Per germline, CDR1 SGHDT and CDR2 YYEEEE. The CDR3 sequence is 15 residues long. Trimming stripped 5 bases from V and 0 bases from J, with 14 bases between. Here the CDR3 DNA reads TGTGCCAGCAGACCCGCGGGACCCATGAACACTGAAGCTTTCTTT. It codes for CASRPAGPMNTEAFF.